The 24 T cell receptor beta chains listed next were all sequenced from one sample in a study of cytomegalovirus exposure and HLA in healthy donors. The PCR made use of 60 Vbeta and 13 Jbeta primers. Sequenced by immunoSEQ multiplex PCR; TCRdb stores in-frame clones only, minus some. The table records 150,000 to 200,000 clones, around 79% of them present only once. The specimen was PBMCs. The receptor set was obtained from a woman aged 25 to 39 in good health and CMV-seropositive.

The chain links TRBV6-5 to TRBJ2-7; 7 nucleotides agree with TRBD2. Germline V gives CDR1 MNHEY, CDR2 SVGAGI. The junction had 10 bases not matched to a gene; V was cut back by 6 bases and J by 2 bases. CDR3 length: 15 amino acids. The CDR3 here is CASRKGGTPPYEQYF. Written as DNA, the CDR3 is TGTGCCAGCAGGAAGGGAGGGACTCCGCCCTACGAGCAGTACTTC.

In this sample, this clone turned up a few times. V is TRBV4-3 and J is TRBJ2-5; tentative D call: TRBD2 (5 bases). CDR3 length: 14 residues. V was pared by 3 bases and J by 10 bases, with 18 bases between. Germline V gene lookup returns CDR1 LGHNA and CDR2 YSLEER. This CDR3 reads CASSQTNFGVGQYF. Written as DNA, the CDR3 is TGCGCCAGCAGCCAGACTAATTTTGGGGTGGGCCAGTACTTC.

The chain is built from TRBV4-1 and TRBJ2-7; 10 bases line up with TRBD2. This CDR3 has 16 residues. Germline CDR1 MGHRA, CDR2 YSYEKL. After removal of 0 bases from V and 3 bases from J, the junction contained 5 bases not matched to a gene. In DNA, the CDR3 is TGCGCCAGCAGCCAAGATCAGGCTAGCGGGGGCTACGAGCAGTACTTC. This sequence encodes CASSQDQASGGYEQYF.

The sample holds many counts of this clone. This sequence joins TRBV4-3 and TRBJ2-6, with D possibly matching TRBD1 (5 bases). The CDR3 contains 16 residues. V was clipped by 0 bases and J by 4 bases, with 10 bases between them. The V gene's germline CDR1 is LGHNA and CDR2 YSLEER. CDR3 protein: CASSQDDGAGANVLTF. The CDR3 DNA reads TGCGCCAGCAGCCAAGACGATGGGGCGGGGGCCAACGTCCTGACTTTC.

V gene TRBV6-1 combines with J gene TRBJ2-2; a weak D match, TRBD1 (6 bases). The V end lost 3 bases, the J end lost 2 bases, and 16 bases lay between the germline ends. The CDR3 length is 17 residues. CDR1 and CDR2 (germline): MNHNS, SASEGT. The CDR3 DNA follows: TGTGCCAGCAGTGAGCCATTAGGACAGATTAACACCGGGGAGCTGTTTTTT. Translation gives CASSEPLGQINTGELFF.

This sequence joins TRBV5-6 and TRBJ2-7; no reliable D call. CDR3 size: 13 residues. V lost 2 bases to trimming and J lost 3 bases, with 9 bases between them. CDR1 and CDR2 (germline): SGHDT, YYEEEE. The CDR3 nucleotides are TGTGCCAGCAGCTTCCGTCAGCGCTACGAGCAGTACTTC. Encoded protein: CASSFRQRYEQYF.

The rearrangement uses TRBV15 and TRBJ1-4; D gene unclear. The CDR3 covers 14 residues. The V and J ends lost 0 bases and 8 bases respectively, with 10 bases between them. Germline CDR1 LNHNV, CDR2 YYDKDF (reference sequence). This CDR3 is CATSRDQAGEKLFF. The CDR3 DNA is TGTGCCACCAGCAGAGATCAAGCGGGAGAAAAACTGTTTTTT.

The rearrangement links TRBV2 to TRBJ2-1; D is undetermined. Germline CDR1 and CDR2: SNHLY and FYNNEI. CDR3 length equals 12 residues. The CDR3 is CVADSSYNEQFF. The CDR3 coding sequence is TGTGTGGCGGATAGCTCCTACAATGAGCAGTTCTTC.

The V call is TRBV7-6, the J call TRBJ2-1, with a possible D match to TRBD2 (5 bases). Trimming removed 5 bases from V and 0 bases from J, with 11 bases in between. The CDR3 is 15 amino acids. The germline V gene encodes CDR1 SGHVS and CDR2 FNYEAQ. The CDR3 spells CASSSGFSSYNEQFF. CDR3 bases: TGTGCCAGCAGCAGCGGTTTTAGCTCCTACAATGAGCAGTTCTTC. The full variable domain, rest sourced from reference TRBV7-6 and TRBJ2-1, is GAGVSQSPRYKVTKRGQDVALRCDPISGHVSLYWYRQALGQGPEFLTYFNYEAQQDKSGLPNDRFSAERPEGSISTLTIQRTEQRDSAMYRCASSSGFSSYNEQFFGPGTRLTVL.

The chain recombines TRBV7-9 with TRBJ2-5; D possibly corresponds to TRBD2 (5 bases). Germline V gene data show CDR1 as SEHNR and CDR2 as FQNEAQ (reference sequence). The CDR3 length is 14 residues. The V end was cut by 2 bases, the J end by 3 bases, with 10 bases between. DNA of the CDR3: TGTGCCAGCAGCTTACTAGGGAGAGAAGAGACCCAGTACTTC. As protein: CASSLLGREETQYF.

This chain connects TRBV10-3 to TRBJ1-6; 12 nucleotides agree with TRBD1. There are 15 residues in the CDR3. Germline V gives CDR1 ENHRY, CDR2 SYGVKD. V lost 6 bases to trimming and J lost 10 bases; unmatched junction nucleotides: 7. CDR3 region: CAIRSGTGGDSPLHF. The CDR3 bases are TGTGCCATCAGATCCGGGACAGGGGGCGACTCACCCCTCCACTTT.

The gene calls are TRBV7-9 and TRBJ1-2, with TRBD1 as a possible D gene (5 bases). This CDR3 has 16 residues. The V gene lost 2 bases and the J gene lost 6 bases, with 19 bases spanning the gap. The germline V gene encodes CDR1 SEHNR and CDR2 FQNEAQ (reference sequence). The CDR3 DNA reads as TGTGCCAGCAGCTTAATAGGGAGCCGGGGGTACGATGGCTACACCTTC. It codes for CASSLIGSRGYDGYTF.

The chain combines TRBV9 with TRBJ2-7; a weak D match, TRBD1 (6 bases). V lost 0 bases and J 5 bases, leaving 15 bases between the germline ends. The CDR3 spans 15 residues. CDR1 and CDR2 (germline): SGDLS, YYNGEE. Here the CDR3 reads CASSVGPGTIDEQYF. DNA for the CDR3: TGTGCCAGCAGCGTAGGTCCCGGGACAATAGACGAGCAGTACTTC.

V is TRBV28 and J is TRBJ1-2, with D unresolved. The V gene's germline CDR1 is MDHEN and CDR2 SYDVKM. The ends were cut back, 3 bases at V and 3 bases at J, with 8 bases in the middle. There are 13 residues in the CDR3. The CDR3 protein is CASSFNTDYGYTF. CDR3 sequence (DNA): TGTGCCAGCAGTTTTAATACGGACTATGGCTACACCTTC.

This chain connects TRBV10-3 to TRBJ2-5; 10 bases map to TRBD2. The germline gives CDR1 ENHRY, CDR2 SYGVKD. The CDR3 extends over 14 amino acids. The V segment lost 6 bases and the J segment 2 bases; nucleotides outside the gene matches: 3. The CDR3 loop is CAISGTSEQETQYF. The CDR3 DNA reads as TGTGCCATCAGCGGGACTAGCGAACAAGAGACCCAGTACTTC.

In nucleotides, the CDR3 is TGCAGCGCCCTAGGTGGACAGGGGCCCCAAGAGACCCAGTACTTC. It translates to CSALGGQGPQETQYF. The chain uses TRBV29-1 and TRBJ2-5, with 9 bases that match TRBD1. J was trimmed by 1 base and V by 7 bases; bases with no gene match: 10. The CDR3 length is 15 residues. Per germline, CDR1 SQVTM and CDR2 ANQGSEA. Filled out from reference TRBV29-1 and TRBJ2-5, the complete variable domain reads SAVISQKPSRDICQRGTSLTIQCQVDSQVTMMFWYRQQPGQSLTLIATANQGSEATYESGFVIDKFPISRPNLTFSTLTVSNMSPEDSSIYLCSALGGQGPQETQYFGPGTRLLVL.

The V gene is TRBV11-2, the J gene TRBJ2-7; D remains unclear. Trimming removed 1 base from V and 1 base from J, with 5 bases in between. The CDR3 consists of 13 residues. Per the germline V gene, CDR1 is SGHAT and CDR2 is FQNNGV. The CDR3 nucleotides read TGTGCCAGCAGCTTAGGTCAGTCCTACGAGCAGTACTTC. Residues: CASSLGQSYEQYF.

The chain links TRBV27 to TRBJ2-1; 12 nucleotides line up with TRBD2. V lost 1 base to trimming and J lost 5 bases; unmatched junction nucleotides: 15. Germline lookup yields CDR1 MNHEY and CDR2 SMNVEV (reference sequence). The CDR3 extends over 20 amino acids. The CDR3 is CASSLWASGRAPGLNNEQFF. The DNA of the CDR3 is TGTGCCAGCAGTTTATGGGCTAGCGGGAGGGCCCCGGGGCTTAACAATGAGCAGTTCTTC.

The sample holds one count of this clone. The J gene is TRBJ2-5, the V gene TRBV5-4, with TRBD2 identical over 8 bases. Germline CDR1 is SGHNT and CDR2 is YYREEE (reference sequence). Trimming took 2 bases from V and 6 from J; bases not matched to a gene: 9. This CDR3 is built from 15 residues. The CDR3 loop is CASSFGGLALKTQYF. The CDR3 bases are TGTGCCAGCAGCTTCGGTGGACTAGCTCTAAAGACCCAGTACTTC.

The chain links TRBV4-3 to TRBJ1-2; D uncertain. The CDR3 extends over 15 amino acids. V shed 0 bases and J shed 0 bases, with 8 bases lying between them. Germline loops: CDR1 LGHNA, CDR2 YSLEER. The CDR3 protein is CASSQEAVANYGYTF. DNA for the CDR3: TGCGCCAGCAGCCAAGAGGCAGTCGCTAACTATGGCTACACCTTC.

The chain uses TRBV9 and TRBJ2-7; 8 positions match TRBD2. The CDR3 runs to 15 residues. V shed 4 bases, J shed 2 bases, and the junction held 8 bases outside the gene matches. Germline V gives CDR1 SGDLS, CDR2 YYNGEE. CDR3 sequence reads: CASSSGGGPPYEQYF. The CDR3, as DNA: TGTGCCAGCAGCTCGGGGGGGGGACCACCCTACGAGCAGTACTTC.

This clone was seen a few times. The chain employs TRBV2 and TRBJ1-2; D is uncertain. The V and J ends lost 3 bases and 6 bases respectively, with 8 bases between them. The length of the CDR3 is 12 residues. The germline V gene has CDR1 SNHLY and CDR2 FYNNEI. The CDR3 DNA reads as TGTGCCAGCAGTGAGGGCAGAGATGGCTACACCTTC. It yields the protein CASSEGRDGYTF.

For this clone: Its ends do not fully match the called genes, so a read error is possible. The chain joins TRBV27 to TRBJ1-1; D perhaps matches TRBD1 (5 bases). CDR3 length equals 13 residues. Germline CDR1 MNHEY, CDR2 SMNVEV (reference sequence). Here the CDR3 reads CASSGGVLTEVFF. The CDR3 DNA reads TGTGCCAGCTCTGGAGGGGTCCTCACTGAAGTTTTCTTT.

The chain links TRBV15 to TRBJ2-5, with TRBD2 matching 13 bases. Germline V CDR1 and CDR2: LNHNV, YYDKDF (reference sequence). V lost 8 bases, J lost 0 bases, and 3 bases stayed unmatched. The CDR3 runs 15 residues. This CDR3 reads CATYGLAGDQETQYF. For the CDR3, the DNA is TGTGCCACCTACGGACTAGCGGGGGACCAAGAGACCCAGTACTTC.